This entry concerns a single T cell receptor (beta chain). The sample is drawn from a study of shared clonotypes between healthy human individuals. Sorted subsets were amplified in replicate PCRs using 200 to 250 ng DNA, 25,000 to 30,000 T cell genomes. The repertoire was sequenced with immunoSEQ multiplex PCR; TCRdb's copy has only in-frame clones and lacks some. This sample has about 2.1 million clones, with approximately 94% found just once. The CDR3 runs 15 residues. The V end was cut by 3 bases, the J end by 1 base, with 10 bases between. Germline V gives CDR1 LGHNA, CDR2 YNFKEQ. Naive CD8 populations comprised CD45RO-negative cells positively selected for CCR7, excluding terminally differentiated effector memory CD45RA+ cells.

Sequenced sample: naive CD8+ T cells from PBMCs. This chain uses TRBV4-2 with TRBJ1-5; D might be TRBD1 (5 bases). This TCR derives from a man between 18 and 29 years old in good health. Some clones in this sample may be carry-over from other donors' samples. The CDR3 here is CASSQGGLSNQPQHF. The CDR3 region has the DNA TGTGCCAGCAGCCAGGGGGGATTGAGCAATCAGCCCCAGCATTTT.